A single T cell receptor (beta chain) is shown here with its context. This entry belongs to a study of blood T cell repertoires in COVID-19. TCRdb's copy holds only in-frame clones and misses some; the assay was immunoSEQ multiplex PCR. Of some 180,000 clones listed, 90% are singletons. Germline V gene lookup returns CDR1 SGHNT and CDR2 YYREEE (reference sequence). V shed 4 bases and J 1 base; nucleotides not matched to a gene: 4. The CDR3 runs 14 residues. The clonotype was recovered from a man aged 50 to 59 with acute or convalescent COVID-19. The sequenced sample consisted of peripheral blood. The gene calls are TRBV5-4 and TRBJ2-5, with TRBD1 matching over 7 bases. The CDR3 loop is CASSPGQVQETQYF. The CDR3 DNA sequence: TGTGCCAGCAGCCCCGGACAGGTCCAAGAGACCCAGTACTTC. The full variable domain, rest sourced from reference TRBV5-4 and TRBJ2-5, is ETGVTQSPTHLIKTRGQQVTLRCSSQSGHNTVSWYQQALGQGPQFIFQYYREEENGRGNFPPRFSGLQFPNYSSELNVNALELDDSALYLCASSPGQVQETQYFGPGTRLLVL.